This T cell receptor beta chain emerged from a study of cytomegalovirus exposure and HLA in healthy donors. The CDR3 extends over 17 amino acids. V was clipped by 4 bases and J by 2 bases; unmatched bases: 7. CDR1 is LGHNT and CDR2 is FRNRAP in the germline V gene. This PCR relied on a set of 60 Vbeta primers and 13 Jbeta primers. Profiled with immunoSEQ multiplex PCR; TCRdb holds only in-frame clones, not every one. This sample has 99,000 or so clones; 79% occur once, and the top ten carry roughly 3.5%. The specimen was PBMCs. The chain recombines TRBV12-5 with TRBJ1-6, with TRBD1 matching over 8 bases. The clonotype was recovered from a male donor in good health and CMV-seropositive. This CDR3 reads CASGSILDRAYNSPLHF. The CDR3 coding sequence is TGTGCTAGTGGTTCGATCCTGGACAGGGCCTATAATTCACCCCTCCACTTT.